This entry concerns a single TCR beta chain. Antigen: not known. These data are taken from a study of response to subunit inactivated influenza vaccine. The CDR3 loop spans 17 amino acids. Looked up from germline, CDR1 is MNHEY and CDR2 is SVGEGT. The V end lost 2 bases, the J end lost 4 bases, and 18 bases lay between the germline ends. One entry per CDR3 protein results from TCRdb running MiXCR on the RT-PCR reads. The sample shows 860,000 or so distinct CDR3 sequences, 21% of them seen only once. Study outcomes and limitations: There was a suggestion from the authors that each seasonal influenza vaccination recruits few new T cells.

Material: PBMCs from blood, obtained around 5 days after vaccination. This clonotype was sampled from a man over 45 who received an inactivated influenza vaccine. This chain connects TRBV6-2 or TRBV6-3 to TRBJ2-1; weak D call: TRBD1 (6 bases). This chain's CDR3 is CASSYPNPGRGYNEQFF. The CDR3 DNA reads TGTGCCAGCAGTTACCCAAACCCCGGCAGGGGTTACAATGAGCAGTTCTTC.